These 14 T cell receptor beta chains came from one sample sequenced in a study of spatial heterogeneity in lung cancer. One entry per CDR3 protein, called by TCRdb with MiXCR from the 5' RACE reads. The table records 5,000 to 7,500 distinct CDR3 sequences, over 12% of them present only once. Regarding time point: sample taken at primary tumor resection. These receptors have no known antigen. Whole-study findings and limits: Intratumoral expanded alpha and beta TCR counts were found to track tumor mutation counts.

The sequencing used lung tumor tissue, collected at surgery. The receptor source for this set is a male donor with early-stage non-small cell lung cancer.

This clonotype counts as medium-sized (0.01 to 0.1%). This beta chain was picked up by a library intended for alpha chains and is off target, so its count carries little meaning. This sequence joins TRBV27 and TRBJ2-1, with 12 bases matching TRBD2. The V gene end was trimmed by 3 bases and the J gene end by 7 bases; junction bases not matched to a gene: 4. CDR3 length equals 15 residues. In germline, CDR1 is MNHEY, CDR2 SMNVEV (reference sequence). CDR3 region: CASSFSLAGGNEQFF. CDR3 DNA sequence: TGTGCCAGCAGTTTCAGTCTAGCGGGGGGGAATGAGCAGTTCTTC.

By its share, this clonotype is medium-sized. An end of the junction does not agree with germline; a read error may underlie this. Because the library targeted alpha chains, this beta chain is an off-target read whose size means little. The chain joins TRBV25-1 to TRBJ2-1; a weak D match, TRBD2 (5 bases). The germline gives CDR1 MGHDK, CDR2 SYGVNS. The CDR3 totals 13 residues. CDR3 nucleotide sequence: TGTGCCAGCAATGAAGGACTTTTCAATGAGCAGTTCTTC. Protein product: CASNEGLFNEQFF.

This clonotype is medium-sized. This beta chain is a stray sequence in a library constructed for alpha chains; its clone size is not meaningful. V is TRBV20-1 and J is TRBJ1-5; 7 nucleotides align to TRBD1. Trimming took 2 bases from V and 2 from J; bases not matched to a gene: 9. Germline CDR1 reads DFQATT; CDR2 reads SNEGSKA (reference sequence). The CDR3 is made up of 16 amino acids. This chain's CDR3 is CSARRPGGERNQPQHF. As DNA, the CDR3 is TGCAGTGCTAGACGACCAGGGGGTGAGCGCAATCAGCCCCAGCATTTT.

This clonotype is labeled as medium-sized. This beta chain lies outside the target of a library built for alpha chains; its clone size means little. This chain uses TRBV7-9 with TRBJ2-5; perhaps TRBD2 as D (6 bases). Trimming stripped 5 bases from V and 2 bases from J, with 15 bases between. CDR1 is SEHNR, CDR2 FQNEAQ, per germline (reference sequence). There are 15 residues in the CDR3. The CDR3 protein is CASSTSRAGQETQYF. CDR3 bases: TGTGCCAGCAGCACCAGCAGGGCGGGGCAAGAGACCCAGTACTTC.

Regarding this clonotype: This beta chain is off target for a library built for alpha chains, so its abundance means little. The J gene is TRBJ2-5, the V gene TRBV7-9; 14 bases are shared with TRBD2. The CDR3 sequence is 17 residues long. Germline V gene sequence: CDR1 SEHNR, CDR2 FQNEAQ (reference sequence). V was clipped by 5 bases and J by 4 bases; unmatched bases: 9. The CDR3 is CASSGTSGSFSRETQYF. The CDR3 nucleotides read TGTGCCAGCAGCGGGACTAGCGGGAGCTTCTCCCGAGAGACCCAGTACTTC.

This clonotype is deemed medium-sized (0.01 to 0.1%). This beta chain turned up in a library designed for alpha chains; as an off-target read, its abundance says little. The V and J genes are TRBV12-3 or TRBV12-4 and TRBJ1-2, with TRBD1 matching over 11 bases. This CDR3 contains 14 residues. The V segment lost 5 bases and the J segment 7 bases; nucleotides outside the gene matches: 6. The CDR3 is CASSPGQGVGGYTF. The DNA for the CDR3 is TGTGCCAGCAGTCCGGGACAGGGGGTCGGTGGCTACACCTTC.

This clonotype has ten or more counts. The library was prepared for alpha chains; this beta chain is a stray read, so its frequency means little. This chain connects TRBV5-4 to TRBJ1-2; the D gene is possibly TRBD1 (5 bases). Germline V gene data show CDR1 as SGHNT and CDR2 as YYREEE (reference sequence). The CDR3 consists of 15 residues. Between the trimmed V and J ends, which lost 3 bases and 1 base, there was a span of 13 bases. CDR3 region: CASSSGGAGNYGYTF. DNA of the CDR3: TGTGCCAGCAGCTCCGGAGGGGCGGGTAACTATGGCTACACCTTC.

In its sample, this clonotype is medium-sized. Little can be read into the size of this beta chain, an off-target read in a library designed for alpha chains. This sequence joins TRBV6-6 and TRBJ2-7, with unresolved D. Germline V lookup: CDR1 MNHNY, CDR2 SVGAGI (reference sequence). V was trimmed by 5 bases and J by 1 base, leaving 6 bases between them. This CDR3 spans 12 amino acids. The CDR3 sequence is CASSQQSYEQYF. The CDR3, as DNA: TGTGCCAGCAGTCAACAGTCCTACGAGCAGTACTTC.

Concerning this clonotype: This beta chain represents an off-target read in a library built for alpha chains; its size is of limited meaning. CDR3 region: CASSQVGWTGSFYGYTF. Here the CDR3 DNA reads TGTGCCAGCAGCCAAGTGGGGTGGACAGGGTCCTTCTATGGCTACACCTTC. This chain connects TRBV14 to TRBJ1-2; 8 bases align to TRBD1. The V and J ends lost 1 base and 4 bases, in that order; junction bases with no gene match: 11. CDR1 SGHDN and CDR2 FVKESK come from the germline V gene. The CDR3 loop spans 17 amino acids.

This clonotype is classed as medium-sized. This beta chain is off target for a library built for alpha chains, so its abundance means little. The chain joins TRBV27 to TRBJ2-7; 9 nucleotides match TRBD2. CDR1 MNHEY and CDR2 SMNVEV come from the germline V gene (reference sequence). The CDR3 covers 15 residues. V shed 5 bases and J 4 bases; nucleotides not matched to a gene: 9. The CDR3 coding sequence is TGTGCCAGCAGTCGCCGGGGGCGGGAGGGTTACGAGCAGTACTTC. It codes for CASSRRGREGYEQYF.

This clonotype was counted many times. A library prepared for alpha chains yielded this beta chain as an off-target read; its size is of little meaning. The chain employs TRBV5-1 and TRBJ1-1, with a tentative D call TRBD1 (5 bases). The CDR3 totals 16 residues. Looked up from germline, CDR1 is SGHRS and CDR2 is YFSETQ. Trimming took 2 bases from V and 1 from J, leaving 15 bases between them. The CDR3 here is CASSFKAGDPNTEAFF. CDR3 DNA: TGCGCCAGCAGCTTCAAGGCGGGGGACCCGAACACTGAAGCTTTCTTT. Looking up the rest from reference TRBV5-1 and TRBJ1-1 gives the full variable domain: KAGVTQTPRYLIKTRGQQVTLSCSPISGHRSVSWYQQTPGQGLQFLFEYFSETQRNKGNFPGRFSGRQFSNSRSEMNVSTLELGDSALYLCASSFKAGDPNTEAFFGQGTRLTVV.

By sample fraction, this clonotype is medium-sized. For a library built for alpha chains, this beta chain is a stray read; little rests on its size. The chain is built from TRBV20-1 and TRBJ1-6; 7 bases line up with TRBD1. The CDR3 runs to 20 residues. J gave up 9 bases and V 2 bases, and 25 bases lay outside the gene matches. CDR1 and CDR2 (germline): DFQATT, SNEGSKA (reference sequence). The DNA for the CDR3 is TGCAGTGCTAGACTCGACACCGGGACAGACTTATCCCGAGACATTTCACCCCTCCACTTT. It is translated as CSARLDTGTDLSRDISPLHF.

This clonotype is medium-sized by share. The library was built for alpha chains, so this beta chain is an off-target read and its size means little. V is TRBV4-3 and J is TRBJ1-1; possibly TRBD1 for D (6 bases). CDR1 LGHNA and CDR2 YSLEER come from the germline V gene. This CDR3 is 15 amino acids long. V was cut by 2 bases and J by 6 bases, with 16 bases left in between. The DNA of the CDR3 is TGCGCCAGCAGCCAAACGTCGAGGGGGGCGGCTGAAGCTTTCTTT. Its protein is CASSQTSRGAAEAFF.

This clonotype has a count of ten or more. Since it is a stray read in a library aimed at alpha chains, this beta chain has a size that is not meaningful. The chain links TRBV15 to TRBJ2-5, with 8 bases fitting TRBD1. This CDR3 has 14 amino acids. CDR1 is LNHNV and CDR2 is YYDKDF in the germline V gene (reference sequence). Germline trimming cut 1 base from V and 4 bases from J; bases unmatched to any gene: 2. The DNA for the CDR3 is TGTGCCACCAGCAGAGGAGGACAGGGAGAGACCCAGTACTTC. The encoded protein is CATSRGGQGETQYF.